The entry below describes one T cell receptor (beta chain). These data come from a study of technical replicates of blood from a handful of donors. Assay used: immunoSEQ multiplex PCR; TCRdb lists only in-frame clones, some missing. Of 70,000 to 95,000 clones in the sample, roughly 94% were seen once. CDR1 and CDR2 from the germline V gene are LGHNT and FRNRAP. CDR3 length equals 17 residues. V lost 4 bases and J 0 bases, leaving 16 bases between the germline ends. The specimen sequenced was T cells isolated from PBMCs. The rearrangement joins TRBV12-5 to TRBJ2-1; TRBD2 is a possible D gene (5 bases). The source is a human donor in good health. The CDR3 coding sequence is TGTGCTAGTGGTTGGAGGTTCGGGCTAAGCTCCTACAATGAGCAGTTCTTC. Its translation is CASGWRFGLSSYNEQFF.